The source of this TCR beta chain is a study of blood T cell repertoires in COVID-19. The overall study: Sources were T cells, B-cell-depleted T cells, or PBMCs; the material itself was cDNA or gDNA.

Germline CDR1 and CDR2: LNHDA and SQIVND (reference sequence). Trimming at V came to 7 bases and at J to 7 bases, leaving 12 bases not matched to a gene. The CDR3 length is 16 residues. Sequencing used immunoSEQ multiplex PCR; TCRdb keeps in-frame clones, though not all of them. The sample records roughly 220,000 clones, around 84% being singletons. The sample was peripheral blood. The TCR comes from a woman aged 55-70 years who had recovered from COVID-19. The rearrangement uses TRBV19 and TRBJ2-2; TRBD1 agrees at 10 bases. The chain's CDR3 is CASMTGGNFKGGELFF. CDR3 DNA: TGTGCCAGTATGACAGGGGGCAACTTTAAGGGCGGGGAGCTGTTTTTT.